The next 20 T cell receptor beta chains were all read from a single sample in a study of metastatic and nonmetastatic thyroid tumors. Thyroid surgery was preceded by no treatment in any patient. TCRdb re-analyzed the PCR reads through MiXCR. The sample holds 20,000 or so clones; 27% are singletons and the top ten take around 5.8%. The sequencing input was blood. Receptors originate from a female donor with papillary thyroid cancer or a benign thyroid nodule (not recorded which). Some clones in this sample may be carry-over from other donors' samples.

The rearrangement joins TRBV12-3 or TRBV12-4 to TRBJ1-6; no reliable D call. With 6 bases removed from V and 7 bases from J, the gap between germline ends came to 13 bases. The CDR3 runs to 14 residues. The CDR3 coding sequence is TGTGCCAGCAGCCGGGTAGGAGTAAATTCACCCCTCCACTTT. Translating it yields CASSRVGVNSPLHF.

The chain has TRBV6-4 and TRBJ2-2; D unresolved. Looked up from germline, CDR1 is MRHNA and CDR2 is SNTAGT. The CDR3 runs 13 residues. The V end lost 3 bases, the J end lost 3 bases, and 5 bases lay between the germline ends. The CDR3 sequence is CASSDGDTGELFF. In DNA form, the CDR3 reads TGTGCCAGCAGTGATGGGGACACCGGGGAGCTGTTTTTT.

This sequence joins TRBV10-3 and TRBJ2-7, with D hard to call. Germline V gives CDR1 ENHRY, CDR2 SYGVKD. The CDR3 has 18 amino acids. The V end lost 0 bases, the J end lost 3 bases, and 21 bases lay between the germline ends. CDR3 nucleotides: TGTGCCATCAGTGAGTCGCCCCCTTGGAGCGTGAGCAACTACGAGCAGTACTTC. This encodes CAISESPPWSVSNYEQYF.

This clone was picked up many times. The chain recombines TRBV5-4 with TRBJ1-1, with D hard to call. CDR3 length equals 13 residues. The germline CDR1 and CDR2 sequences are SGHNT and YYREEE (reference sequence). Trimming pared 4 bases from V and 3 bases from J, leaving 10 bases between. CDR3 sequence reads: CASSLPWDTEAFF. CDR3 nucleotides: TGTGCCAGCAGCCTACCTTGGGACACTGAAGCTTTCTTT.

This clone has ten or more counts. V is TRBV30 and J is TRBJ2-3; no firm D call. From germline, CDR1 is GTSNPN and CDR2 SVGIG (reference sequence). The CDR3 runs 12 residues. The V end was cut by 0 bases, the J end by 6 bases, with 7 bases between. Here the CDR3 DNA reads TGTGCCTGGAGTGTATTGTACGATACGCAGTATTTT. Translating it yields CAWSVLYDTQYF.

V is TRBV7-2 and J is TRBJ2-5; tentative D call: TRBD1 (9 bases). Trimming stripped 1 base from V and 4 bases from J, with 16 bases between. The length of the CDR3 is 16 residues. From germline, CDR1 is SGHTA and CDR2 FQGNSA. Here the CDR3 DNA reads TGTGCCAGCAGCTTAGTAGCGGGGACAGGGAGAGAGACCCAGTACTTC. This codes for CASSLVAGTGRETQYF.

This clone has just a few counts. The chain is built from TRBV29-1 and TRBJ2-5, with TRBD1 as a possible D gene (6 bases). This CDR3 contains 12 residues. The V gene's germline CDR1 is SQVTM and CDR2 ANQGSEA. With 5 bases removed from V and 3 bases from J, the gap between germline ends came to 10 bases. Here the CDR3 reads CSVRTDKETQYF. CDR3 DNA: TGCAGCGTTCGGACAGACAAAGAGACCCAGTACTTC.

Turning to this clone: A read error may explain this, as a much larger clone is one base away. The CDR3 nucleotides are TGTGCCAGCAGCTTAGAGTGGGAAGAGACCCAGTACTTC. Translated, it gives CASSLEWEETQYF. The rearrangement joins TRBV13 to TRBJ2-5; D is uncertain. CDR1 is PRHDT, CDR2 FYEKMQ, per germline (reference sequence). The CDR3 contains 13 residues. V was cut by 1 base and J by 3 bases, with 6 bases left in between.

The chain carries TRBV5-1 and TRBJ2-7; D gene unclear. Trimming removed 4 bases at V and 10 bases at J, with 9 bases between. Germline V gives CDR1 SGHRS, CDR2 YFSETQ. The CDR3 runs to 10 residues. The CDR3 nucleotides are TGCGCCAGCAGCCCTCTGTATCAGTACTTC. It yields the protein CASSPLYQYF.

This clone qualifies as medium-sized (0.01 to 0.1%). The genes are TRBV6-1 and TRBJ2-1; possibly TRBD2 for D (5 bases). This CDR3 spans 15 amino acids. In germline, CDR1 is MNHNS, CDR2 SASEGT. V was trimmed by 6 bases and J by 6 bases, leaving 18 bases between them. The CDR3 nucleotides read TGTGCCAGCAGCGAGGGAATAACGTATCGCAATGAGCAGTTCTTC. This gives the protein CASSEGITYRNEQFF.

The chain uses TRBV15 and TRBJ2-1, with 7 bases aligning to TRBD1. The J segment lost 6 bases and the V segment lost 7 bases, leaving 12 bases of the junction unmatched. Germline loops: CDR1 LNHNV, CDR2 YYDKDF (reference sequence). The CDR3 has 15 residues. In nucleotides, the CDR3 is TGTGCCACCAACAGCAGCCCCGAGGGGGCCAATGAGCAGTTCTTC. This codes for CATNSSPEGANEQFF. Full variable domain (missing parts from reference TRBV15 and TRBJ2-1): DAMVIQNPRYQVTQFGKPVTLSCSQTLNHNVMYWYQQKSSQAPKLLFHYYDKDFNNEADTPDNFQSRRPNTSFCFLDIRSPGLGDTAMYLCATNSSPEGANEQFFGPGTRLTVL.

This clone was picked up one time. The J gene is TRBJ2-7, the V gene TRBV20-1, with TRBD1 matching over 8 bases. Germline CDR1 is DFQATT and CDR2 is SNEGSKA (reference sequence). The CDR3 sequence is 12 residues long. V shed 8 bases and J 0 bases; nucleotides not matched to a gene: 3. The CDR3 protein is CSWTGPSYEQYF. The DNA for the CDR3 is TGCAGTTGGACAGGGCCCTCCTACGAGCAGTACTTC.

This clone was picked up many times. The rearrangement uses TRBV7-8 and TRBJ2-1; TRBD2 is a possible D gene (5 bases). The CDR3 consists of 15 residues. Looked up from germline, CDR1 is SGHVS and CDR2 is FQNEAQ. Trimming took 4 bases from V and 5 from J, leaving 15 bases between them. The chain's CDR3 is CASSSLHTRDNEQFF. CDR3 in DNA: TGTGCCAGCAGCTCCCTCCATACTAGAGACAATGAGCAGTTCTTC. Together with reference TRBV7-8 and TRBJ2-1, the CDR3 gives the full variable domain: GAGVSQSPRYKVAKRGQDVALRCDPISGHVSLFWYQQALGQGPEFLTYFQNEAQLDKSGLPSDRFFAERPEGSVSTLKIQRTQQEDSAVYLCASSSLHTRDNEQFFGPGTRLTVL.

V usage is TRBV11-2 and J usage is TRBJ2-3; 8 bases fit TRBD2. This CDR3 is 16 amino acids long. V trimming: 9 bases; J trimming: 0 bases; junction bases outside the gene matches: 11. Germline V gives CDR1 SGHAT, CDR2 FQNNGV. The CDR3 nucleotides read TGTGCCAGTATCTTACTTCCTAGCGGGAGCACAGATACGCAGTATTTT. As protein: CASILLPSGSTDTQYF.

Sample share makes this clone medium-sized. J is TRBJ2-3 and V is TRBV28, with a possible D match to TRBD2 (6 bases). V lost 5 bases and J 2 bases, leaving 11 bases between the germline ends. The length of the CDR3 is 14 residues. Germline loops: CDR1 MDHEN, CDR2 SYDVKM. CDR3 coding DNA: TGTGCCAGCAGTACGGGGACTTCCACAGATACGCAGTATTTT. Protein: CASSTGTSTDTQYF.

The CDR3 DNA is TGTGCCAGCTCACCTGGACAGGGGATAGGCGAGCAGTACTTC. It is translated as CASSPGQGIGEQYF. The chain has TRBV18 and TRBJ2-7; 9 positions agree with TRBD1. After removal of 3 bases from V and 6 bases from J, the junction contained 6 bases not matched to a gene. The length of the CDR3 is 14 residues. The germline gives CDR1 KGHSH, CDR2 LQKENI.

The CDR3 region is CASSPLMGGTYEQYF. In DNA, the CDR3 is TGTGCCAGCAGTCCCTTGATGGGGGGTACCTACGAGCAGTACTTC. The chain employs TRBV12-3 or TRBV12-4 and TRBJ2-7, with D tentatively TRBD2 (6 bases). This CDR3 region has 15 residues. The V and J ends lost 5 bases and 2 bases respectively, with 16 bases between them.

V usage is TRBV4-3 and J usage is TRBJ2-7, with TRBD2 as a possible D gene (5 bases). There are 14 residues in the CDR3. V was clipped by 0 bases and J by 1 base, with 7 bases between them. Germline lookup yields CDR1 LGHNA and CDR2 YSLEER. CDR3 protein: CASSQDAGSYEQYF. The DNA of the CDR3 is TGCGCCAGCAGCCAAGACGCGGGTTCCTACGAGCAGTACTTC.

This rearrangement joins TRBV3-1 to TRBJ1-1; maybe TRBD1 (6 bases). Trimming removed 5 bases at V and 10 bases at J, with 17 bases between. CDR1 is LGHDT and CDR2 is YNNKEL in the germline V gene (reference sequence). There are 13 residues in the CDR3. The DNA of the CDR3 is TGTGCCAGCAGCTCCCGGACAGATTCGGCAGCTTTCTTT. It codes for CASSSRTDSAAFF.

Relative to its sample, this clone is medium-sized (0.01 to 0.1%). V is TRBV27 and J is TRBJ2-7, with D perhaps matching TRBD1 (6 bases). V lost 5 bases and J 2 bases, leaving 22 bases between the germline ends. CDR1 and CDR2 from the germline V gene are MNHEY and SMNVEV (reference sequence). The CDR3 length is 17 residues. CDR3 residues: CASSQILDRRRPYEQYF. CDR3 nucleotide sequence: TGTGCCAGCAGTCAAATCCTAGACAGGCGCCGACCCTACGAGCAGTACTTC.